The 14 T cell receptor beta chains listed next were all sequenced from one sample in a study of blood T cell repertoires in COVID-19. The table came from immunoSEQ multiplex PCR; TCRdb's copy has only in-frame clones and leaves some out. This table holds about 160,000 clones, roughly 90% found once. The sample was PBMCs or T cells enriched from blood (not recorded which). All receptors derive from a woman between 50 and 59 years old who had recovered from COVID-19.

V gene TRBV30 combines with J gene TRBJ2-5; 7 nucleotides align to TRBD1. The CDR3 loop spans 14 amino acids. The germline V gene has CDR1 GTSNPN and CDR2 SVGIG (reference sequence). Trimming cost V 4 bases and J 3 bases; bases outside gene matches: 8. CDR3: CAWTMGTAKETQYF. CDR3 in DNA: TGTGCCTGGACAATGGGGACAGCAAAAGAGACCCAGTACTTC.

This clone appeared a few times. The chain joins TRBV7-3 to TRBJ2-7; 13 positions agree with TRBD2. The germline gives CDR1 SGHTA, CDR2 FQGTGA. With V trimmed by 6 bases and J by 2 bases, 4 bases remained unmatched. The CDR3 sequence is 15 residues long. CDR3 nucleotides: TGTGCCAGCAGGTGGACTAGCGGGGGAACCTACGAGCAGTACTTC. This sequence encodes CASRWTSGGTYEQYF.

The CDR3 region is CASSEPPYRNTEAFF. CDR3 sequence (DNA): TGTGCCAGTAGTGAACCACCTTACAGGAACACTGAAGCTTTCTTT. This chain links TRBV19 with TRBJ1-1; D ambiguous. This CDR3 is built from 15 residues. V was cut by 5 bases and J by 1 base, with 14 bases left in between. Germline assignment: CDR1 LNHDA and CDR2 SQIVND (reference sequence).

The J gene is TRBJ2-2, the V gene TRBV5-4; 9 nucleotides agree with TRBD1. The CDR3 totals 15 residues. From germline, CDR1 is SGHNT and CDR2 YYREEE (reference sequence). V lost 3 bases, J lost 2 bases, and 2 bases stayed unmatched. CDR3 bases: TGTGCCAGCAGCTCACAGGGGGCCAACACCGGGGAGCTGTTTTTT. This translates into CASSSQGANTGELFF.

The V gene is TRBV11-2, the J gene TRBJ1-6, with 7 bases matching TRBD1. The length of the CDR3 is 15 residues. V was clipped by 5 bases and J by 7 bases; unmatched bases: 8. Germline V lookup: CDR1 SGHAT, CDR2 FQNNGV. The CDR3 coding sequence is TGTGCCAGCAGCACCTCGACAGGGTACAATTCACCCCTCCACTTT. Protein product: CASSTSTGYNSPLHF. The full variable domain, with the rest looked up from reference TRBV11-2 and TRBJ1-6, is EAGVAQSPRYKIIEKRQSVAFWCNPISGHATLYWYQQILGQGPKLLIQFQNNGVVDDSQLPKDRFSAERLKGVDSTLKIQPAKLEDSAVYLCASSTSTGYNSPLHFGNGTRLTVT.

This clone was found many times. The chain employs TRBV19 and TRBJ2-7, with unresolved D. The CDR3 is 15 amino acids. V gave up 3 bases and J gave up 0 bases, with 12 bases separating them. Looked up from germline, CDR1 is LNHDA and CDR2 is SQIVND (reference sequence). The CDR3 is CASSMGFPSSYEQYF. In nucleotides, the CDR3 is TGTGCCAGTAGTATGGGCTTCCCAAGCTCCTACGAGCAGTACTTC.

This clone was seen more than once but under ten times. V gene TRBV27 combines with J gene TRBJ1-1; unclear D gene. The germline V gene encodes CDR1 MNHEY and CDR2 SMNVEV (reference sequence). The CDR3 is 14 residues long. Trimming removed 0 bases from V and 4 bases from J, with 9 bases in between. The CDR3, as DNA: TGTGCCAGCAGTTTATCTGATCGGGTCACTGAAGCTTTCTTT. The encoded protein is CASSLSDRVTEAFF.

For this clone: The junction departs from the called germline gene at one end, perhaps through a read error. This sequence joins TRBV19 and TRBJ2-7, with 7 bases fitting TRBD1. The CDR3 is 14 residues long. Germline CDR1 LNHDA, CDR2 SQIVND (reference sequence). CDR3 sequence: CASSTRGQAYGQYF. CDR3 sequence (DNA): TGTGCCAGTAGTACCAGAGGACAGGCTTACGGGCAGTACTTC. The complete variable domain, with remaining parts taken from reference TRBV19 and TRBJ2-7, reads DGGITQSPKYLFRKEGQNVTLSCEQNLNHDAMYWYRQDPGQGLRLIYYSQIVNDFQKGDIAEGYSVSREKKESFPLTVTSAQKNPTAFYLCASSTRGQAYGQYFGPGTRLTVT.

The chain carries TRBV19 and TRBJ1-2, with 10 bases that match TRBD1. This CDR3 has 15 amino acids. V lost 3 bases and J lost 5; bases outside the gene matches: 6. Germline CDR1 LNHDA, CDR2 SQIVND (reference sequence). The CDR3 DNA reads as TGTGCCAGTAGTATCCCGGGACAGGGGCCGTATGGCTACACCTTC. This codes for CASSIPGQGPYGYTF. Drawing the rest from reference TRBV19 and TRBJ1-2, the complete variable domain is DGGITQSPKYLFRKEGQNVTLSCEQNLNHDAMYWYRQDPGQGLRLIYYSQIVNDFQKGDIAEGYSVSREKKESFPLTVTSAQKNPTAFYLCASSIPGQGPYGYTFGSGTRLTVV.

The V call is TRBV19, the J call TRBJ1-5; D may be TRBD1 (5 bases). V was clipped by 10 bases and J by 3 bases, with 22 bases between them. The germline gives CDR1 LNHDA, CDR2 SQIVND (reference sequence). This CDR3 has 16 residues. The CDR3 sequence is CATLDLSGTFNQPQHF. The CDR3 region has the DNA TGTGCCACTTTAGATCTGTCAGGGACTTTCAATCAGCCCCAGCATTTT.

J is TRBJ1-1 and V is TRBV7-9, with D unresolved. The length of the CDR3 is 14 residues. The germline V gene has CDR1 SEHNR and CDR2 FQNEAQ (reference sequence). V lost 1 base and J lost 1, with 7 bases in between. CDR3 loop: CASSLGAGNTEAFF. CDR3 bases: TGTGCCAGCAGCTTAGGGGCGGGGAACACTGAAGCTTTCTTT.

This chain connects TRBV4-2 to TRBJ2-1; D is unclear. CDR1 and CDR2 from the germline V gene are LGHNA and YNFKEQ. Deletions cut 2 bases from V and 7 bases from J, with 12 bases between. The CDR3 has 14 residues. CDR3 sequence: CASSQLTSANEQFF. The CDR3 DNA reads TGTGCCAGCAGCCAACTCACAAGCGCGAATGAGCAGTTCTTC.

This CDR3 reads CASSPGRGTEAFF. DNA for the CDR3: TGTGCCAGCTCACCAGGCAGGGGCACTGAAGCTTTCTTT. The V and J genes are TRBV18 and TRBJ1-1, with D possibly matching TRBD1 (6 bases). Trimming stripped 2 bases from V and 4 bases from J, with 8 bases between. CDR1 is KGHSH and CDR2 is LQKENI in the germline V gene. This CDR3 comprises 13 residues.

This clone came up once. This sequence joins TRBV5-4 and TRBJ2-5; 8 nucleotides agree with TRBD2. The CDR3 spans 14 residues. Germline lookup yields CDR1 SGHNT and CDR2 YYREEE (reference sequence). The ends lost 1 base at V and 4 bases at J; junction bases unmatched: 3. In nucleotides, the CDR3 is TGTGCCAGCAGCTTGTACCGGGGGGGAGAGACCCAGTACTTC. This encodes CASSLYRGGETQYF. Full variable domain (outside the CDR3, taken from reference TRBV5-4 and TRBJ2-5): ETGVTQSPTHLIKTRGQQVTLRCSSQSGHNTVSWYQQALGQGPQFIFQYYREEENGRGNFPPRFSGLQFPNYSSELNVNALELDDSALYLCASSLYRGGETQYFGPGTRLLVL.